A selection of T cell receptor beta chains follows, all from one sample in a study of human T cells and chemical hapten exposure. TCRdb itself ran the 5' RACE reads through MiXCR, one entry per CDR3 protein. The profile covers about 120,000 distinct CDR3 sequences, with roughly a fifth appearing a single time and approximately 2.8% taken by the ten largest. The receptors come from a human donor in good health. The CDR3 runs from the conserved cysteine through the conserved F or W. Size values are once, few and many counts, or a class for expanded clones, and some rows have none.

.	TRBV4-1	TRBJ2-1	CASSQVNSAAYNEQFF
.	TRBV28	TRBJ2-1	CASSAPGDGWTDEQFF
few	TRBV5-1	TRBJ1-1	CASSPGTGAKGTEAFF
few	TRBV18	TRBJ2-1	CASSPLEAGDNEQFF
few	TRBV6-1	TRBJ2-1	CASIKDALAGVGEQFF
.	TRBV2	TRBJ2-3	CASSAGSRKNTDTQYF
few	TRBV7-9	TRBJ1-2	CATVTTGSAGGYTF
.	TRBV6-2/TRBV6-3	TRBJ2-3	CASTISSGRTDTQYF
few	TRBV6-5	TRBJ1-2	CASSSPRGYANYGYTF
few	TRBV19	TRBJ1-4	CASKDGPSTNEKLFF
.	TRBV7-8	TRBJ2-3	CAGGPRLARTDTQYF
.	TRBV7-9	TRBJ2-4	CASSPPAGGFHIQYF